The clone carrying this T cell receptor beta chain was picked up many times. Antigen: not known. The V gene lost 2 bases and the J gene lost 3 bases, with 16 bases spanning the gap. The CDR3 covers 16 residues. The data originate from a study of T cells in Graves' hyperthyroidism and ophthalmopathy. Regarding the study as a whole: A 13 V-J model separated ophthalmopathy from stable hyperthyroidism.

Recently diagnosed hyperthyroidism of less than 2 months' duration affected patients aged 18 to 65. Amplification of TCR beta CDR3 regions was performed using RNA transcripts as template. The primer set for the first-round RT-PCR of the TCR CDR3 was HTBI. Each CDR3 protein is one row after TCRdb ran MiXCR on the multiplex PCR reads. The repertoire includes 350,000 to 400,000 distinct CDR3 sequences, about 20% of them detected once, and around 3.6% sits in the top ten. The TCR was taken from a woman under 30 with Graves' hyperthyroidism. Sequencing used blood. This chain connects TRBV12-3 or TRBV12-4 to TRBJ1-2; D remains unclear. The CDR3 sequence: CASSLKTRGWDYGYTF. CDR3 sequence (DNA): TGTGCCAGCAGTTTAAAGACCCGGGGATGGGACTATGGCTACACCTTC.